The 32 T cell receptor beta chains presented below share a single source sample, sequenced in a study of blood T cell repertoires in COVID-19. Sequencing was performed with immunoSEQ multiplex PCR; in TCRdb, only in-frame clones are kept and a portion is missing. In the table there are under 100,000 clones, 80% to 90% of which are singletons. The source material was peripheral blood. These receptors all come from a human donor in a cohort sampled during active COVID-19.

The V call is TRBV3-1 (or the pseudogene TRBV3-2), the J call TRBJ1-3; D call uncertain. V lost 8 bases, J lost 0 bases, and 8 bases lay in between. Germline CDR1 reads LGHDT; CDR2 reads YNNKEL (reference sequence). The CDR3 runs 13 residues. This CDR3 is CASGRGSGNTIYF. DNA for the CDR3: TGTGCCAGCGGCAGAGGCTCTGGAAACACCATATATTTT.

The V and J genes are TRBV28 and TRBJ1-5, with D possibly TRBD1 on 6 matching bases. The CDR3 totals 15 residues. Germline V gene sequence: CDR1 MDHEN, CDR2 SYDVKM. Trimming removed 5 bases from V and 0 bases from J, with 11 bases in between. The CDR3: CASSPPGHSNQPQHF. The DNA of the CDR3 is TGTGCCAGCAGTCCGCCGGGACATAGCAATCAGCCCCAGCATTTT.

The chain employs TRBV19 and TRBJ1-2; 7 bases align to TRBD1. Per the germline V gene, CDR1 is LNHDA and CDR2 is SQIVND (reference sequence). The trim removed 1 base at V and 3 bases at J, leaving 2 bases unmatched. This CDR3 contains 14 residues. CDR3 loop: CASSIGGTDYGYTF. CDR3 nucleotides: TGTGCCAGTAGTATAGGGGGGACAGACTATGGCTACACCTTC.

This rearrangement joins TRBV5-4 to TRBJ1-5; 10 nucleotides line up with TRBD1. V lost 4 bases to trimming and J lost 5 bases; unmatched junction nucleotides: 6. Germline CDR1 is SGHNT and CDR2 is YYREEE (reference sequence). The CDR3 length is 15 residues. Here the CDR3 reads CASSRDRGPDQPQHF. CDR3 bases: TGTGCCAGCAGCCGGGACAGGGGACCGGATCAGCCCCAGCATTTT.

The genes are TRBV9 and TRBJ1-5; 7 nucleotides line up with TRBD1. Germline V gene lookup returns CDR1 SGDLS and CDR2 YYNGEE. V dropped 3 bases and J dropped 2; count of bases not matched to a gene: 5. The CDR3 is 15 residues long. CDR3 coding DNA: TGTGCCAGCAGCGGACAGGGTATGGGCAATCAGCCCCAGCATTTT. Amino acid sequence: CASSGQGMGNQPQHF.

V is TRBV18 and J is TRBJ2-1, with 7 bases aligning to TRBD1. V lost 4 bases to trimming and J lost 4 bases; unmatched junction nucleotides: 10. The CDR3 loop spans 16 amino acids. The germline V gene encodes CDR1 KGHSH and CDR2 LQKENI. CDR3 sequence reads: CASSLSRDSGYNEQFF. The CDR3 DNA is TGTGCCAGCTCACTTTCCCGGGACAGTGGGTACAATGAGCAGTTCTTC.

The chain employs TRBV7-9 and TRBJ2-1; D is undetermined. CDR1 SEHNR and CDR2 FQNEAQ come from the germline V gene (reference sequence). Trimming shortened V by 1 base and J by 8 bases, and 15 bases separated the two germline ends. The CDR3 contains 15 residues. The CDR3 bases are TGTGCCAGCAGCTTAGGGAGCCCCTTTAGCCATGAGCAGTTCTTC. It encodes CASSLGSPFSHEQFF.

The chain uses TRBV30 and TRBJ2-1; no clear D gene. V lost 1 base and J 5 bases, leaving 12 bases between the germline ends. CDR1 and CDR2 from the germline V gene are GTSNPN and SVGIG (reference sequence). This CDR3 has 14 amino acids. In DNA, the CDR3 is TGTGCCTGGAGTGCTAGGATGGTGGACAATGAGCAGTTCTTC. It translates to CAWSARMVDNEQFF.

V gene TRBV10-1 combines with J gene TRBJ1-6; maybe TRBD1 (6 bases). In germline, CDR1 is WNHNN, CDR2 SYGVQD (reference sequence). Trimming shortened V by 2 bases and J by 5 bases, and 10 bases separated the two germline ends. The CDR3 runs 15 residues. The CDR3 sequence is CASSEDRRDNSPLHF. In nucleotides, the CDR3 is TGCGCCAGCAGTGAGGACAGGCGGGATAATTCACCCCTCCACTTT.

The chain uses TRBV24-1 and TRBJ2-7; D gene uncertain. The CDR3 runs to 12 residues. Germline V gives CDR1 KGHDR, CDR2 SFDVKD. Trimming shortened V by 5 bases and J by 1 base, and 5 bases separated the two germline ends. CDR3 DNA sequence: TGTGCCACCAGTGCGGGTTCCTACGAGCAGTACTTC. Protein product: CATSAGSYEQYF.

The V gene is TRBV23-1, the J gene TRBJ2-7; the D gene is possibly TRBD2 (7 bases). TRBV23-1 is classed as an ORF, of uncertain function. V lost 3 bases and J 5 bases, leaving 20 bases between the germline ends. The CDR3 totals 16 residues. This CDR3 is CASSHLGGGGPHEQYF. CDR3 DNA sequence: TGCGCCAGCAGTCACCTGGGAGGGGGAGGGCCCCACGAGCAGTACTTC.

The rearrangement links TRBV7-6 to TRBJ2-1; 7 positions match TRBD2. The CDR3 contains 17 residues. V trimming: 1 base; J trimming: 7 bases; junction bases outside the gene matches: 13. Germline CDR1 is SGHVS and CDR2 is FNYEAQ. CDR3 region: CASSLVNSREPPNEQFF. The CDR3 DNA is TGTGCCAGCAGCTTAGTAAACTCGCGGGAGCCCCCGAATGAGCAGTTCTTC.

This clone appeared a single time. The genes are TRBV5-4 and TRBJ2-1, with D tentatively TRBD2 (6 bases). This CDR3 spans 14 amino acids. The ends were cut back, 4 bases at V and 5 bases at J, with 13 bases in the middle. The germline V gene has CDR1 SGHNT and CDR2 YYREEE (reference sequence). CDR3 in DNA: TGTGCCAGCAGCGCCCCGGGACTCAACAATGAGCAGTTCTTC. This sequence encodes CASSAPGLNNEQFF.

The CDR3 DNA is TGCAGCGTGAGGTCCTCTATCTATGGCTACACCTTC. It translates to CSVRSSIYGYTF. The chain is built from TRBV29-1 and TRBJ1-2; D uncertain. V lost 6 bases and J lost 4, with 12 bases in between. The CDR3 consists of 12 residues. The germline V gene encodes CDR1 SQVTM and CDR2 ANQGSEA.

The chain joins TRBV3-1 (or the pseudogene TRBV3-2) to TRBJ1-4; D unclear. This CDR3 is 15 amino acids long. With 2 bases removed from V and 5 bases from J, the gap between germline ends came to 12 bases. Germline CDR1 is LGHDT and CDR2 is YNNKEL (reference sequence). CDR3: CASSQPGALNEKLFF. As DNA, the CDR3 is TGTGCCAGCAGCCAACCCGGAGCCCTGAATGAAAAACTGTTTTTT.

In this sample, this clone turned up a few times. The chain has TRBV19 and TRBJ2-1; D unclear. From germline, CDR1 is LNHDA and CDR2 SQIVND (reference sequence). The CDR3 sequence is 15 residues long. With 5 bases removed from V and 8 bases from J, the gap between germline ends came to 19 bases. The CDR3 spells CASSAPTHVVDEQFF. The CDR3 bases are TGTGCCAGTAGTGCCCCTACCCACGTCGTCGATGAGCAGTTCTTC.

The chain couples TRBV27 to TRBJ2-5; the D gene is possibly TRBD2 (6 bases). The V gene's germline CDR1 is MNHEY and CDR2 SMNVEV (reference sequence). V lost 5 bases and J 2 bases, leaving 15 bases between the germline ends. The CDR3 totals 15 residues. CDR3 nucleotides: TGTGCCAGCAGTACGATAGCGGAGACTCAAGAGACCCAGTACTTC. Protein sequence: CASSTIAETQETQYF.

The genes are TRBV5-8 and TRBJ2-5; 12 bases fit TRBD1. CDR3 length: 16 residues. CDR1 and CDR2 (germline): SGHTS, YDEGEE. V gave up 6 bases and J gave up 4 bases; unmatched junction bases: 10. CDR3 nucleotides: TGTGCCAGCACCCTGGGGGGACAGGGGGCGGCAGAGACCCAGTACTTC. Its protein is CASTLGGQGAAETQYF.

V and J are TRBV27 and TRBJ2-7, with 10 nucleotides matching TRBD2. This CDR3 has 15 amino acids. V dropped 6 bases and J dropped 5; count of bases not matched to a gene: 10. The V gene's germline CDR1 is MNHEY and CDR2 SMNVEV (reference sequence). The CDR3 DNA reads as TGTGCCAGCAGATCGACAGCGGGAGGGCCTGACGAGCAGTACTTC. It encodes CASRSTAGGPDEQYF.

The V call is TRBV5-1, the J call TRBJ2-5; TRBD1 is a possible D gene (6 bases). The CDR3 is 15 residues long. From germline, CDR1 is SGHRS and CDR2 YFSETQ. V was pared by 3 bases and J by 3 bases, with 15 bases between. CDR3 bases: TGCGCCAGCAGCTCCCGACAGGCACCGGAAGAGACCCAGTACTTC. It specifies CASSSRQAPEETQYF. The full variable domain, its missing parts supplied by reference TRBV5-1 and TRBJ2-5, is KAGVTQTPRYLIKTRGQQVTLSCSPISGHRSVSWYQQTPGQGLQFLFEYFSETQRNKGNFPGRFSGRQFSNSRSEMNVSTLELGDSALYLCASSSRQAPEETQYFGPGTRLLVL.

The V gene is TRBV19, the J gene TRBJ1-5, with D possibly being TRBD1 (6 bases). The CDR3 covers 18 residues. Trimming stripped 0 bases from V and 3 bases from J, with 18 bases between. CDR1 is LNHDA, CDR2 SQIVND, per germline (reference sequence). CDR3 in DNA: TGTGCCAGTAGTATAGATCCCTCGGTCCAGGGGCCCAATCAGCCCCAGCATTTT. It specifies CASSIDPSVQGPNQPQHF. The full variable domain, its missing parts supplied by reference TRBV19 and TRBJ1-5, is DGGITQSPKYLFRKEGQNVTLSCEQNLNHDAMYWYRQDPGQGLRLIYYSQIVNDFQKGDIAEGYSVSREKKESFPLTVTSAQKNPTAFYLCASSIDPSVQGPNQPQHFGDGTRLSIL.

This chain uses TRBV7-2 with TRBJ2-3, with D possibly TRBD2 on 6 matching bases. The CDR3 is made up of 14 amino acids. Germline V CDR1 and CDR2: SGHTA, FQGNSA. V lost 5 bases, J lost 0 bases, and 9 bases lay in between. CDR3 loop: CASSRGRSTDTQYF. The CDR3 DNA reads TGTGCCAGCAGCCGGGGGAGGAGCACAGATACGCAGTATTTT.

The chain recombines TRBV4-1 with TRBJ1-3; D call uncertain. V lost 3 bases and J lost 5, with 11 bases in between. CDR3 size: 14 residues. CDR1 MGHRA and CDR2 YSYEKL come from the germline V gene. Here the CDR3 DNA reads TGCGCCAGCAGCCAGCCCGGGGTGCGAAACACCATATATTTT. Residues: CASSQPGVRNTIYF.

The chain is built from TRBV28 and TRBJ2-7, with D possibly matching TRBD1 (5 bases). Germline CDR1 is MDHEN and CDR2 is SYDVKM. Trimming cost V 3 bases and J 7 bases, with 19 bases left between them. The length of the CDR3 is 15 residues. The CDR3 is CASSFLIDSSDEQYF. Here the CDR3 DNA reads TGTGCCAGCAGTTTCCTCATCGACAGTTCGGATGAGCAGTACTTC. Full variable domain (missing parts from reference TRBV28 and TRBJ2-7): DVKVTQSSRYLVKRTGEKVFLECVQDMDHENMFWYRQDPGLGLRLIYFSYDVKMKEKGDIPEGYSVSREKKERFSLILESASTNQTSMYLCASSFLIDSSDEQYFGPGTRLTVT.

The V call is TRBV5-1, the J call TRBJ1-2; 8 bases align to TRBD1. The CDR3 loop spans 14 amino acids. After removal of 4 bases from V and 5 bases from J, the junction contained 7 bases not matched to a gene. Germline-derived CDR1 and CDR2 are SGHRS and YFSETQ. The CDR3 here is CASSLGQGEYGYTF. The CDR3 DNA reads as TGCGCCAGCAGCCTAGGACAGGGCGAATATGGCTACACCTTC.

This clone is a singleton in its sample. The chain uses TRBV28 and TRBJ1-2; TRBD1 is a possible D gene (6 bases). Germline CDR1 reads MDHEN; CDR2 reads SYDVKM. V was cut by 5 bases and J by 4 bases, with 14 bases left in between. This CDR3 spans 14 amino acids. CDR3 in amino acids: CASSAQGLGYGYTF. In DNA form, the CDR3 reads TGTGCCAGCAGTGCCCAGGGGCTCGGCTATGGCTACACCTTC.

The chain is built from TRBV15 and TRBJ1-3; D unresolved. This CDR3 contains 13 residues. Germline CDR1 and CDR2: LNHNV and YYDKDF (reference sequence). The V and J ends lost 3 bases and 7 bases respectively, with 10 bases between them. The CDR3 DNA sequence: TGTGCCACCAGCAGGGAGACTCGGAACACCATATATTTT. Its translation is CATSRETRNTIYF.

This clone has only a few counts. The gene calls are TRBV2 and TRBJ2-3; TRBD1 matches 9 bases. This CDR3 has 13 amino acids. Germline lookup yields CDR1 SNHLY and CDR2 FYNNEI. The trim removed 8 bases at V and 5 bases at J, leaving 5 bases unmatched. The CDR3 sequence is CASSGTGQDTQYF. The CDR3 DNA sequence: TGTGCCAGCTCCGGGACAGGGCAAGATACGCAGTATTTT.

In nucleotides, the CDR3 is TGCGCCAGCAGCTTGGGTTGGGCAGACGATGGCTACACCTTC. Its protein product is CASSLGWADDGYTF. V and J are TRBV5-1 and TRBJ1-2; no clear D. Germline CDR1 and CDR2: SGHRS and YFSETQ. This CDR3 is built from 14 residues. Trimming left V 0 bases short and J 6 bases short, with 12 bases between.

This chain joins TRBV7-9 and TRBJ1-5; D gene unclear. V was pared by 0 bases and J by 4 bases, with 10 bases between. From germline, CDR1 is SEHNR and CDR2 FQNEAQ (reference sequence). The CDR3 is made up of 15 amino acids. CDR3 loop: CASSLAGGTNQPQHF. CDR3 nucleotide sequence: TGTGCCAGCAGCTTAGCCGGAGGAACGAATCAGCCCCAGCATTTT.

This CDR3 is CARSCYRDRGRGGSNQPQHF. In nucleotides, the CDR3 is TGTGCCAGGAGCTGCTACCGGGACAGGGGGCGGGGTGGTAGCAATCAGCCCCAGCATTTT. V gene TRBV6-4 combines with J gene TRBJ1-5; 12 bases are a match to TRBD1. Germline loops: CDR1 MRHNA, CDR2 SNTAGT. The CDR3 length is 20 residues. V lost 9 bases to trimming and J lost 0 bases; unmatched junction nucleotides: 18.

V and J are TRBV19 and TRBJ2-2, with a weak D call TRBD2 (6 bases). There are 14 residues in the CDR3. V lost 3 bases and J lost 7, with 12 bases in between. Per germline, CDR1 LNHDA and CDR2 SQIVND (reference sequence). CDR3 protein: CASSIELANGELFF. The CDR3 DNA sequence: TGTGCCAGTAGTATTGAACTAGCTAACGGGGAGCTGTTTTTT.